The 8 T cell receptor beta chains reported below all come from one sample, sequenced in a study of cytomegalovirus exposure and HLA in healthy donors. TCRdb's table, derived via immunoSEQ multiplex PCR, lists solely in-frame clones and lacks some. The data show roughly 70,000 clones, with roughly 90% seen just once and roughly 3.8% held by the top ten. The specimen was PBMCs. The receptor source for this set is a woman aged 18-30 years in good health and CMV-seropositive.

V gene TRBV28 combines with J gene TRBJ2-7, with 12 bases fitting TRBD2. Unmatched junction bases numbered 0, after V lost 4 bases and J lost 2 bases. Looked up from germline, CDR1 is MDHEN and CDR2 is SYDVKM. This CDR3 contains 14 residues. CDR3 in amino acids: CASSSSGRAYEQYF. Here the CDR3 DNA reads TGTGCCAGCAGTTCTAGCGGGAGGGCCTACGAGCAGTACTTC.

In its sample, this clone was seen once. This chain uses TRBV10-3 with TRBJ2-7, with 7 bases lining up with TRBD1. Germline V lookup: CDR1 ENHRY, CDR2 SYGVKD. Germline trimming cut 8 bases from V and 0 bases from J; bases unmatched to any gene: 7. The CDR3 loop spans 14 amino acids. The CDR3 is CAISSTGSSYEQYF. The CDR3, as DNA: TGTGCCATCTCCTCGACAGGGAGCTCCTACGAGCAGTACTTC.

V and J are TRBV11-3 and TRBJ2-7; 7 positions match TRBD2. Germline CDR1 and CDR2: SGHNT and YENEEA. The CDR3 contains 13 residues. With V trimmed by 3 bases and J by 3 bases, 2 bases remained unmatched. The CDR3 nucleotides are TGTGCCAGCAGCTTCGGCGGGAGCTACGAGCAGTACTTC. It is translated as CASSFGGSYEQYF. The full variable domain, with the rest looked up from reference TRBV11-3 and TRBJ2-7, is EAGVVQSPRYKIIEKKQPVAFWCNPISGHNTLYWYLQNLGQGPELLIRYENEEAVDDSQLPKDRFSAERLKGVDSTLKIQPAELGDSAVYLCASSFGGSYEQYFGPGTRLTVT.

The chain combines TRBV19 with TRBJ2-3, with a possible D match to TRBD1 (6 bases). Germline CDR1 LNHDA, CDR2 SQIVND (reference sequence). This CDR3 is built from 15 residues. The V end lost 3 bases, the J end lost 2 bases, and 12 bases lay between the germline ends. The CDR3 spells CASSMLGADTDTQYF. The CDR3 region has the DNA TGTGCCAGTAGTATGTTGGGGGCGGACACAGATACGCAGTATTTT.

CDR3 region: CASSLDTGIEEKLFF. CDR3 nucleotides: TGTGCCAGCAGCTTAGATACAGGGATAGAAGAAAAACTGTTTTTT. The gene calls are TRBV7-9 and TRBJ1-4; weak D call: TRBD1 (6 bases). The CDR3 length is 15 residues. Germline CDR1 reads SEHNR; CDR2 reads FQNEAQ (reference sequence). Trimming stripped 1 base from V and 8 bases from J, with 14 bases between.

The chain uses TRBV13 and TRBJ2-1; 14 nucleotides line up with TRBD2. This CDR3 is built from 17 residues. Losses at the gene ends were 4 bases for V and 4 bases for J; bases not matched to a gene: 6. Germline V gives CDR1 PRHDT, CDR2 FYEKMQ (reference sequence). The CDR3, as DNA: TGTGCCAGCAGCTCCACGGGACTAGCGGGAGTTTACAATGAGCAGTTCTTC. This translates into CASSSTGLAGVYNEQFF. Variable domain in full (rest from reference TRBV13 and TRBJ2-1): AAGVIQSPRHLIKEKRETATLKCYPIPRHDTVYWYQQGPGQDPQFLISFYEKMQSDKGSIPDRFSAQQFSDYHSELNMSSLELGDSALYFCASSSTGLAGVYNEQFFGPGTRLTVL.

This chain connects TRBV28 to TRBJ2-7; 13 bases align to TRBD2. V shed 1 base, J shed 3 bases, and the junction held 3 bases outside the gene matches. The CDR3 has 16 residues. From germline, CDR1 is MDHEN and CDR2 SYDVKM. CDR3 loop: CASSLLLAGGHYEQYF. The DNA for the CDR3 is TGTGCCAGCAGTTTATTACTAGCGGGAGGGCACTACGAGCAGTACTTC.

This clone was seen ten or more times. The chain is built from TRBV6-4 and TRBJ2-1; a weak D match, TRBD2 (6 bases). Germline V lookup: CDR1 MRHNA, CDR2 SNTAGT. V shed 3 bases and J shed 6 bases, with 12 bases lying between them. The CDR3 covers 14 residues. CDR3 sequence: CASSEGAGSNEQFF. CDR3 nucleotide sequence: TGTGCCAGCAGTGAGGGTGCGGGAAGCAATGAGCAGTTCTTC.